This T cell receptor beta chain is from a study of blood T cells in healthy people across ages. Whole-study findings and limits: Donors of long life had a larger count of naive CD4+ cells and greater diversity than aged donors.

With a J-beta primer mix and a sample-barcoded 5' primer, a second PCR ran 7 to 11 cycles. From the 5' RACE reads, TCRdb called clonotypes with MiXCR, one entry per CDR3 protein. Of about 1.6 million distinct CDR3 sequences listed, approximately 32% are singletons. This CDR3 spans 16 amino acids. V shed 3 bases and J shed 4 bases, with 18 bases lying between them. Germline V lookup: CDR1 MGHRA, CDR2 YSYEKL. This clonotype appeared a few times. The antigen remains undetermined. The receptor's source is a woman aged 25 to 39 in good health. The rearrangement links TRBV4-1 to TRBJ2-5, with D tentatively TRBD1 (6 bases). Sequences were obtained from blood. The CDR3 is CASSQGTTLLGETQYF. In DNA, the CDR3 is TGCGCCAGCAGCCAGGGGACAACACTATTAGGAGAGACCCAGTACTTC.